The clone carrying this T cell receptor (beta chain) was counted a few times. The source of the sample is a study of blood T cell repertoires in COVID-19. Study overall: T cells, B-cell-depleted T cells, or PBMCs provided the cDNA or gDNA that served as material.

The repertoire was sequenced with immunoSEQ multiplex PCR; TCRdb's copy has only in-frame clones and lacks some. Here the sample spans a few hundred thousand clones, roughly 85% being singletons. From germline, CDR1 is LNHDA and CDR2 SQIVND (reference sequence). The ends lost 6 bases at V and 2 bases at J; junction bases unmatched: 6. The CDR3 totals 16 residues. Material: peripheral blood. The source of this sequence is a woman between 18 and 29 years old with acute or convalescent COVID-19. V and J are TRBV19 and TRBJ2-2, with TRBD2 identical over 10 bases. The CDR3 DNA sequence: TGTGCCAGTAGCTATACTAGCGGGGTCAACACCGGGGAGCTGTTTTTT. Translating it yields CASSYTSGVNTGELFF.